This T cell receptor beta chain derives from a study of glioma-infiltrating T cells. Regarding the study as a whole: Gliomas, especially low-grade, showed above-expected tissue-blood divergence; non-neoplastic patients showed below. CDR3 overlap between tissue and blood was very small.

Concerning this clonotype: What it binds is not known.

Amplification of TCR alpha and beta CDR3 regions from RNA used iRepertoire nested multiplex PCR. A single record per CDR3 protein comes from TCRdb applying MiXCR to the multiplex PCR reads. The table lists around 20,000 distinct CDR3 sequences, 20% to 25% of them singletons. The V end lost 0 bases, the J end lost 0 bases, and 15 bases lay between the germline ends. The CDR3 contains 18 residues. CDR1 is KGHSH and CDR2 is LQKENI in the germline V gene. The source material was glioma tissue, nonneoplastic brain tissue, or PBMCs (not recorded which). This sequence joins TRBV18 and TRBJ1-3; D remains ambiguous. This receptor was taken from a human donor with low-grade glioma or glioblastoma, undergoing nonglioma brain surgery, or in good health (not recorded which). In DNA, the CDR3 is TGTGCCAGCTCACCACCGCGACCCACGGATTTCTCTGGAAACACCATATATTTT. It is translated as CASSPPRPTDFSGNTIYF.